These T cell receptor beta chains were read from a single sample in a study. From the 5' RACE reads, TCRdb called clonotypes with MiXCR, one entry per CDR3 protein. The sample lists about 23,000 distinct CDR3 sequences, roughly 29% occurring once. The sample taken for sequencing was tumor-infiltrating naive CD4+ T cells sorted from the breast tumor. The receptors stem from a female donor with breast cancer. CDR3s include the opening cysteine and the closing phenylalanine or tryptophan. The order of the fields is J gene, V gene, clone size, D gene, CDR3 DNA, CDR3 protein. D genes are given only for firm matches. Only part of the rows carry a size: once, few, many, or a class if the clone is expanded.

TRBJ1-1	TRBV28	-	-	TGTGCCAGCAGTTTTTCGAGGGGTGTTAACACTGAAGCTTTCTTT	CASSFSRGVNTEAFF
TRBJ1-2	TRBV30	many	-	TGTGCCTGGAGTGTAACAGACCAGAGGTATGGCTACACCTTC	CAWSVTDQRYGYTF
TRBJ2-7	TRBV7-9	-	TRBD2	TGTGCCAGCAGCCCGCCCTACGCGATAGCGGGAAGCGACGAGCAGTACTTC	CASSPPYAIAGSDEQYF
TRBJ2-1	TRBV5-1	few	TRBD2	TGCGCCAGCAGCCCGCTAGCGGGAGGCCTTGGTGAGCAGTTCTTC	CASSPLAGGLGEQFF
TRBJ2-1	TRBV2	many	-	TGTGCCAGCAGTGGAGGCCACAATGAGCAGTTCTTC	CASSGGHNEQFF
TRBJ1-5	TRBV20-1	-	-	TGCAGTGCTAGCCCGAGTGGTGATCAGCCCCAGCATTTT	CSASPSGDQPQHF
TRBJ2-7	TRBV6-2/TRBV6-3	-	TRBD1	TGTGCCAGCAGCAGCAGGGGGCTATACGAGCAGTACTTC	CASSSRGLYEQYF
TRBJ2-7	TRBV3-1	-	TRBD1	TGTGCCAGCAGCCAACTCGAGGGGGCCTCCTACGAGCAGTACTTC	CASSQLEGASYEQYF
TRBJ2-1	TRBV29-1	-	-	TGCAGCGTCTCACCCCAGCCCGGCGGGGGCAAGCAGTTCTTC	CSVSPQPGGGKQFF
TRBJ2-1	TRBV15	many	-	TGTGCCACCAGCAGAGATCCGGCAGGGAACAATGAGCAGTTCTTC	CATSRDPAGNNEQFF
TRBJ2-6	TRBV6-6	-	-	TGTGCCAGCAGTTACCTCTCTGGGGCCAACGTCCTGACTTTC	CASSYLSGANVLTF
TRBJ2-5	TRBV3-1	many	-	TGTGCCAGCAGCCAAGGCCGAGAGACCCAGTACTTC	CASSQGRETQYF
TRBJ2-7	TRBV6-4	-	TRBD2	TGTGCCAACAGAGTGACAAGCGGGAGCTACGAGCAGTACTTC	CANRVTSGSYEQYF
TRBJ1-2	TRBV24-1	-	TRBD1	TGTGCCACCAGTCCCGGACAGGGCAGAACTAACTATGGCTACACCTTC	CATSPGQGRTNYGYTF
TRBJ2-7	TRBV4-2	many	-	TGTGCCAGCAGCCAAGATTGGTTAAGACTCTACGAGCAGTACTTC	CASSQDWLRLYEQYF
TRBJ2-1	TRBV6-5	once	TRBD2	TGTGCCAGCATTAGCGGGAGGCCCAACAATGAGCAGTTCTTC	CASISGRPNNEQFF
TRBJ1-2	TRBV5-1	many	-	TGCGCCAGCAGCATTCACCGACAGGCGCATGGCTACACCTTC	CASSIHRQAHGYTF
TRBJ2-7	TRBV6-1	-	-	TGTGCCAGCAGGGATTGGTCCCAGAGCTCCTACGAGCAGTACTTC	CASRDWSQSSYEQYF
TRBJ1-1	TRBV5-1	many	-	TGCGCCAGCAGCTCCCTATGGGGTGGTGACACTGAAGCTTTCTTT	CASSSLWGGDTEAFF
TRBJ2-1	TRBV6-5	once	TRBD2	TGTGCCAGCAGTTACTCCGGGGGGGTCAATGAGCAGTTCTTC	CASSYSGGVNEQFF
TRBJ2-7	TRBV7-9	-	-	TGTGCCACTACCTCTGGCTCCTACGAGCAGTACTTC	CATTSGSYEQYF
TRBJ1-5	TRBV20-1	-	-	TGCAGTGCTAGGAGGCAGCGTAGCAATCAGCCCCAGCATTTT	CSARRQRSNQPQHF
TRBJ1-3	TRBV2	-	-	TGCGCCGGCAGTGGCCAGTACTCTGGAAACACCATATATTTT	CAGSGQYSGNTIYF
TRBJ1-1	TRBV30	-	-	TGTGCCTGGAGGGCGATACACACTGAAGCTTTCTTT	CAWRAIHTEAFF
TRBJ2-7	TRBV19	-	-	TGTGCCAGTAGTACTGGAGGAAGCTCCTACGAGCAGTACTTC	CASSTGGSSYEQYF
TRBJ1-5	TRBV7-3	-	TRBD1	TGTGCCAGCAGCCAACCGGGACAGGCCAATCAGCCCCAGCATTTT	CASSQPGQANQPQHF
TRBJ2-1	TRBV7-6	-	TRBD2	TGTGCCAGCAGCCTGGGGACTAGCGGGAGGAATGAGCAGTTCTTC	CASSLGTSGRNEQFF
TRBJ2-7	TRBV25-1	-	TRBD1	TGTGCCAGCAGTGAAGGGACAGGGATCTACGAGCAGTACTTC	CASSEGTGIYEQYF
TRBJ1-4	TRBV19	few	-	TGTGCCAGCGGGGACACGGCTAATGAAAAACTGTTTTTT	CASGDTANEKLFF
TRBJ2-1	TRBV11-3	-	-	TGTGCCAGCAGCCCTGCAGGGCGATCCCCGAACCATGAGCAGTTCTTC	CASSPAGRSPNHEQFF
TRBJ1-1	TRBV20-1	-	-	TGCAGTGCTACGTCCCGGGCTTTCTTT	CSATSRAFF
TRBJ2-4	TRBV24-1	few	TRBD2	TGTGCCACCAGTGCGGGGGGTTCCAAAAACATTCAGTACTTC	CATSAGGSKNIQYF
TRBJ2-6	TRBV6-5	-	TRBD1	TGTGCCAGTAGTGACAGGGCGCCTGGGGCCAACGTCCTGACTTTC	CASSDRAPGANVLTF
TRBJ2-7	TRBV30	many	-	TGTGCCGCCGGGACCAACTACGAGCAGTACTTC	CAAGTNYEQYF
TRBJ1-1	TRBV6-6	few	-	TGTGCCAGCACGTACCCGGACAGCCTCGGGGCTTTCTTT	CASTYPDSLGAFF
TRBJ2-7	TRBV20-1	many	TRBD1	TGCAGTGCAACCGACAGGGCCAGCTCCTACGAGCAGTACTTC	CSATDRASSYEQYF
TRBJ1-2	TRBV27	-	TRBD1	TGTGCCAGCAGTTCCAGGGACAGGGGTGCTAACTATGGCTACACCTTC	CASSSRDRGANYGYTF
TRBJ1-5	TRBV6-1	once	TRBD1	TGTGCCAGCAGTGGAGCGCCACAGGGGGATCAGCCCCAACATTTT	CASSGAPQGDQPQHF
TRBJ2-1	TRBV5-6	many	-	TGTGCCAGCAGCTTTTTTCCCAATGAGCAGTTCTTC	CASSFFPNEQFF
TRBJ2-7	TRBV5-1	many	-	TGCGCCAGCAGCTTGGGGGCCGAGCAGTACTTC	CASSLGAEQYF
TRBJ2-1	TRBV15	many	-	TGTGCCACCAAGGGCTCCTACAATGAGCAGTTCTTC	CATKGSYNEQFF
TRBJ2-1	TRBV20-1	medium-sized	-	TGCAGTGCTAGAGATCATCTAAGGAATGAGCAGTTCTTC	CSARDHLRNEQFF
TRBJ1-1	TRBV12-3/TRBV12-4	-	TRBD1	TGTGCCAGCAGCCCCTCGACAGGGAGGGGGACTGAAGCTTTCTTT	CASSPSTGRGTEAFF
TRBJ2-2	TRBV19	many	TRBD1	TGTGCCAGTAGCACCGGGACAGCGAACACCGGGGAGCTGTTTTTT	CASSTGTANTGELFF
TRBJ2-3	TRBV25-1	many	-	TGTGCCAGCAGTGATGGCACAGACACAGATACGCAGTATTTT	CASSDGTDTDTQYF
TRBJ1-1	TRBV5-1	medium-sized	-	TGCGCCAGCAGCGAGTCCCCTCCGCAGAACACTGAAGCTTTCTTT	CASSESPPQNTEAFF
TRBJ1-2	TRBV9	-	-	TGTGCCAGCAGCGTAGCTGAGGGCCCCTATGGCTACACCTTC	CASSVAEGPYGYTF
TRBJ2-3	TRBV20-1	many	TRBD2	TGCAGTGCTAGCTCCGGGACTAGCACGCATACGCAGTATTTT	CSASSGTSTHTQYF
TRBJ2-1	TRBV6-4	few	TRBD1	TGTGCCAGCAGTGACAGGACAGGCAATAGTGAGCAGTTCTTC	CASSDRTGNSEQFF
TRBJ1-1	TRBV7-8	many	-	TGTGCCAGCAGCCAAACCGGGGTCCGGACTGAAGCTTTCTTT	CASSQTGVRTEAFF
TRBJ2-1	TRBV7-3	-	TRBD2	TGTGCCAGCAGCACCACCACCCTAGCGGGAGTAGGAGATGAGCAGTTCTTC	CASSTTTLAGVGDEQFF
TRBJ2-3	TRBV7-2	many	TRBD1	TGTGCCAGCAGACAGGGGGGCCCCGGGCCAGATACGCAGTATTTT	CASRQGGPGPDTQYF
TRBJ2-3	TRBV20-1	many	TRBD2	TGCAGTGCTAGGCCCTGGCCTAGCGGGAAAGCAGATACGCAGTATTTT	CSARPWPSGKADTQYF
TRBJ1-1	TRBV5-1	-	TRBD1	TGCGCCAGCAGCTTGCGGGACAGGGGTACTGAAGCTTTCTTT	CASSLRDRGTEAFF
TRBJ1-2	TRBV28	medium-sized	TRBD1	TGTGCCAGCAGAATCCAGGGGGCGAGGAGCTACACCTTC	CASRIQGARSYTF
TRBJ2-1	TRBV6-2/TRBV6-3	-	TRBD2	TGTGCCAGCAGATGGACTAGCGGAAGCTACAATGAGCAGTTCTTC	CASRWTSGSYNEQFF
TRBJ2-4	TRBV18	many	-	TGTGCCAGCTCAACTTCCGGGACGCTAGCCAAAAACATTCAGTACTTC	CASSTSGTLAKNIQYF
TRBJ2-3	TRBV10-3	many	TRBD1	TGTGCCATCAGTGAGTCAGGGGGCGGACGCACAGATACGCAGTATTTT	CAISESGGGRTDTQYF
TRBJ1-5	TRBV12-3/TRBV12-4	-	TRBD1	TGTGCCAGCAGAAAGGGACAGAATAGCAATCAGCCCCAGCATTTT	CASRKGQNSNQPQHF